A selection of T cell receptor beta chains follows, all from one sample in a study of glioma-infiltrating T cells after dendritic cell vaccination. Generated by immunoSEQ multiplex PCR, the TCRdb table keeps only in-frame clones and is missing some. The data show some 100,000 clones, with approximately 81% seen just once and around 5.4% held by the top ten. Sequencing used blood, obtained before dendritic cell vaccination. Receptors were obtained from a human donor with glioblastoma. Both conserved end residues are part of each CDR3. D genes are given only for firm matches. A clone size is listed for some rows: how often the clone was seen (once, few, many), or a class if it is expanded.

TRBD1,.,TRBV18,TRBJ2-7,CASSRTGAYEQYF,TGTGCCAGCTCGAGGACAGGAGCCTACGAGCAGTACTTC
.,.,TRBV28,TRBJ2-3,CASSFPGVGWEDTQYF,TGTGCCAGCAGTTTTCCGGGAGTGGGATGGGAAGATACGCAGTATTTT
TRBD2,.,TRBV19,TRBJ2-1,CASHKKAGTIPYNEQFF,TGTGCCAGCCATAAAAAAGCCGGGACTATCCCCTACAATGAGCAGTTCTTC
TRBD2,once,TRBV5-6,TRBJ2-1,CASSPRTSRYNEQFF,TGTGCCAGCAGCCCACGGACTAGCCGCTACAATGAGCAGTTCTTC
.,.,TRBV21-1,TRBJ1-2,CASTTPGQTRRDYGYTF,TGTGCCAGCACTACGCCGGGACAGACTAGAAGGGACTATGGCTACACCTTC
TRBD1,.,TRBV6-5,TRBJ1-1,CASSPAGGAAEAFF,TGTGCCAGCAGCCCTGCAGGGGGCGCAGCTGAAGCTTTCTTT
TRBD1,.,TRBV27,TRBJ2-7,CASKMTGGRSSYEQYF,TGTGCCAGCAAGATGACAGGGGGGCGTTCCTCCTACGAGCAGTACTTC
.,few,TRBV5-4,TRBJ1-3,CASSLVGASGNTIYF,TGTGCCAGCAGCTTGGTAGGGGCGTCTGGAAACACCATATATTTT
TRBD1,.,TRBV5-6,TRBJ1-2,CASFGQGWPGYTF,TGTGCCAGCTTTGGACAGGGTTGGCCTGGCTACACCTTC
TRBD2,.,TRBV5-1,TRBJ2-3,CASGPSGGEDTQYF,TGCGCCAGCGGACCTAGCGGGGGGGAAGATACGCAGTATTTT
TRBD2,.,TRBV9,TRBJ2-7,CASSATSVTYEQYF,TGTGCCAGCAGCGCGACTAGCGTTACCTACGAGCAGTACTTC
TRBD1,.,TRBV5-4,TRBJ2-7,CASSLEGGLVIHEQYF,TGTGCCAGCAGCTTGGAAGGGGGCCTAGTAATACACGAGCAGTACTTC
TRBD1,.,TRBV18,TRBJ2-3,CASSPQSTGGIASTDTQYF,TGTGCCAGCTCACCACAGTCCACAGGGGGGATCGCTAGCACAGATACGCAGTATTTT
.,.,TRBV4-2,TRBJ1-2,CASSQVLRVANYGYTF,TGTGCCAGCAGCCAAGTTTTGAGGGTAGCTAACTATGGCTACACCTTC
.,.,TRBV30,TRBJ2-5,CAWSVRSSWGETQYF,TGTGCCTGGAGTGTACGGTCTAGCTGGGGAGAGACCCAGTACTTC
.,.,TRBV19,TRBJ1-4,CASSPRGGPEKLFF,TGTGCCAGTAGTCCTCGGGGAGGGCCCGAAAAACTGTTTTTT
.,few,TRBV6-6,TRBJ1-1,CASSYDRPFAEAFF,TGTGCCAGCAGTTATGACAGGCCTTTCGCTGAAGCTTTCTTT
.,.,TRBV19,TRBJ2-7,CASSSQGYEQYF,TGTGCCAGTAGTTCACAGGGTTACGAGCAGTACTTC
.,.,TRBV7-2,TRBJ2-3,CASSSRTYTDTQYF,TGTGCCAGCAGCTCCCGAACTTACACAGATACGCAGTATTTT
TRBD2,.,TRBV7-8,TRBJ2-3,CASRAGLGTDTQYF,TGTGCCAGCAGAGCGGGACTCGGCACAGATACGCAGTATTTT
TRBD1,.,TRBV29-1,TRBJ1-1,CSVVGTGMNTEAFF,TGCAGCGTTGTTGGGACAGGGATGAACACTGAAGCTTTCTTT
.,.,TRBV6-1,TRBJ2-2,CASRGTGTGELFF,TGTGCCAGCAGGGGCACAGGGACCGGGGAGCTGTTTTTT
.,.,TRBV2,TRBJ1-1,CASRLEGDTEAFF,TGTGCCAGCAGACTGGAAGGGGATACTGAAGCTTTCTTT
TRBD1,.,TRBV18,TRBJ2-2,CASSSDRGHGELFF,TGTGCCAGCTCTTCGGACAGGGGGCACGGGGAGCTGTTTTTT
.,once,TRBV19,TRBJ1-2,CASTSLRGSGGYTF,TGTGCCAGTACCTCCCTTCGGGGAAGTGGAGGCTACACCTTC
.,.,TRBV5-1,TRBJ1-2,CASSLARETDGYTF,TGCGCCAGCAGCTTGGCCCGGGAGACGGATGGCTACACCTTC
.,few,TRBV2,TRBJ2-3,CASSLSRFIDTQYF,TGTGCCAGCAGTTTAAGCCGTTTTATAGATACGCAGTATTTT
.,.,TRBV4-1,TRBJ2-6,CASSQERGTFSGANVLTF,TGCGCCAGCAGCCAAGAAAGGGGTACCTTCTCTGGGGCCAACGTCCTGACTTTC
.,once,TRBV19,TRBJ1-2,CASSIVSDSLPNYGYTF,TGTGCCAGTAGTATCGTGTCGGACAGCCTCCCTAACTATGGCTACACCTTC